Ten or more counts support the clone carrying this T cell receptor beta chain. Its target is unknown. In germline, CDR1 is SEHNR, CDR2 FQNEAQ (reference sequence). The CDR3 extends over 16 amino acids. V shed 3 bases and J shed 4 bases, with 17 bases lying between them. Libraries from naive CD8 cells were generated from around 18,000 to 910,000 sorted cells (with 10%, 30% or 50% RNA). The sorting of naive CD8 T cells used the CD8+CD4-CCR7+CD45RA+ phenotype. This sample was included in a study of molecular identifiers for immune sequencing clone quantification. Study conclusions and caveats: The share of molecules held by clones above 20 RNA copies was over 97% in effector cells and under 1% in naive cells.

Previously described methods and listed TCR primers were employed for the bulk TCR libraries. TCRdb ran MiXCR on the PCR reads and lists one entry per CDR3 protein. The sample consists of around 480,000 distinct CDR3 sequences, about 25% of them appearing once. J is TRBJ2-3 and V is TRBV7-9; D is unclear. The sequenced sample consisted of naive CD8+ T cells from blood, with Jurkat cell RNA spiked in. As for subset: FACS-sorted CD8+CD4-CCR7+CD45RA+ naive T cells. This sequence originates from a human donor in good health. Some libraries in this study had Jurkat cell RNA spiked in. The CDR3 nucleotides read TGTGCCAGCAGCTTCCCTACTACTCCGGCGGCAGATACGCAGTATTTT. Residues: CASSFPTTPAADTQYF.